Listed here are 3 T cell receptor beta chains from one sample, sequenced in a study of T cell responses to AZD1222 COVID-19 vaccine. This table comes from immunoSEQ multiplex PCR, and its TCRdb copy is limited to in-frame clones, with some not included. The sample has around 140,000 clones; around 91% are singletons. The sequenced sample was peripheral blood, obtained on day 0 of AZD1222 vaccination. These receptors were collected from an adult in good health.

This chain uses TRBV5-1 with TRBJ2-3, with 10 bases lining up with TRBD2. Trimming cost V 1 base and J 2 bases; bases outside gene matches: 4. Germline-derived CDR1 and CDR2 are SGHRS and YFSETQ. The CDR3 sequence is 16 residues long. CDR3: CASSLTAGGPTDTQYF. CDR3 DNA sequence: TGCGCCAGCAGCTTGACAGCGGGGGGGCCCACAGATACGCAGTATTTT.

This sequence joins TRBV2 and TRBJ1-2; D is unclear. This CDR3 is built from 12 residues. V gave up 6 bases and J gave up 5 bases, with 10 bases separating them. CDR1 SNHLY and CDR2 FYNNEI come from the germline V gene. Written as DNA, the CDR3 is TGTGCCAGCAGCGAGCGGATTTATGGCTACACCTTC. Protein: CASSERIYGYTF.

This chain uses TRBV18 with TRBJ2-1, with 9 bases identical to TRBD2. The CDR3 is made up of 19 amino acids. The V gene's germline CDR1 is KGHSH and CDR2 LQKENI. J was trimmed by 3 bases and V by 3 bases; bases with no gene match: 15. The CDR3 spells CASSPTLQIAGVGYNEQFF. The CDR3 DNA reads as TGTGCCAGCTCACCGACCCTCCAAATAGCGGGAGTGGGCTACAATGAGCAGTTCTTC.